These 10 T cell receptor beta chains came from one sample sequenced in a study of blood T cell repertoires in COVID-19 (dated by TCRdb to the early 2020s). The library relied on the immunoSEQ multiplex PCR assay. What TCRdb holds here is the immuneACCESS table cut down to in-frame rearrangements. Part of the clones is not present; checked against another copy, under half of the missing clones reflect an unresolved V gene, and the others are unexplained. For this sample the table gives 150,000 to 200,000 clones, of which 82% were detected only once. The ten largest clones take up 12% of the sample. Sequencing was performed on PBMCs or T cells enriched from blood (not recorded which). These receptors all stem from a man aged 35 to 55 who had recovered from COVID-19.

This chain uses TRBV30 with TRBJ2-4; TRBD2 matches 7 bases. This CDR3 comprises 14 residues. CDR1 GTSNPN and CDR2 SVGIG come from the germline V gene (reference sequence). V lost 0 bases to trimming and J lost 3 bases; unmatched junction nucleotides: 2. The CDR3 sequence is CAWSVAGYKNIQYF. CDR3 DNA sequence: TGTGCCTGGAGTGTAGCGGGATACAAAAACATTCAGTACTTC.

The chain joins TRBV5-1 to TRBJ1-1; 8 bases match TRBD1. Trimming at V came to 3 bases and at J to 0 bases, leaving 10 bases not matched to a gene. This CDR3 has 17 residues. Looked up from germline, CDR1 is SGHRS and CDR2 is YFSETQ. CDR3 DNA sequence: TGCGCCAGCAGCTCAGACAGGGGTACGTGGGTGAACACTGAAGCTTTCTTT. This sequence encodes CASSSDRGTWVNTEAFF.

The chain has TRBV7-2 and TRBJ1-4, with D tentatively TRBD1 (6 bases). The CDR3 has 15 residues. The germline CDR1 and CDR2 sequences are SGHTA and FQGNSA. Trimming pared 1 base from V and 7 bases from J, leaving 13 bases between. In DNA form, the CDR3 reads TGTGCCAGCAGCTTAGTGACCGGGACAACTGAAAAACTGTTTTTT. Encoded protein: CASSLVTGTTEKLFF.

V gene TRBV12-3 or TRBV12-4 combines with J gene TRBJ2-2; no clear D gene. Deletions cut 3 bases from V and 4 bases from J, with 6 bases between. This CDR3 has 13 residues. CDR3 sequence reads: CASSFQATGELFF. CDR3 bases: TGTGCCAGCAGTTTCCAGGCCACCGGGGAGCTGTTTTTT.

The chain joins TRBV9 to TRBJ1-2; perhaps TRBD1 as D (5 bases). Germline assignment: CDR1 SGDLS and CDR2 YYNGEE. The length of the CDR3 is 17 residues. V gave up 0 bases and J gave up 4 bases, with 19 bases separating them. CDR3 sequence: CASSVGGFSAGSYGYTF. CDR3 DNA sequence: TGTGCCAGCAGCGTAGGGGGGTTCTCAGCGGGCTCCTATGGCTACACCTTC.

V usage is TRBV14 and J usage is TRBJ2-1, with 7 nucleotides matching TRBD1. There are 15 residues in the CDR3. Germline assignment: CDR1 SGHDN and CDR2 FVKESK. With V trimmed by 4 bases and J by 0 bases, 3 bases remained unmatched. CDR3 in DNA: TGTGCCAGCAGCCGAAGACAGGGCTCCTACAATGAGCAGTTCTTC. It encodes CASSRRQGSYNEQFF.

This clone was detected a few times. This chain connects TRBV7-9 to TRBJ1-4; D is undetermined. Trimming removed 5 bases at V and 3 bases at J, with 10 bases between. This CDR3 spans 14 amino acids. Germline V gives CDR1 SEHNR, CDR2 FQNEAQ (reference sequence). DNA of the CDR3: TGTGCCAGCAGCCTCCTTTCGGCTAATGAAAAACTGTTTTTT. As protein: CASSLLSANEKLFF.

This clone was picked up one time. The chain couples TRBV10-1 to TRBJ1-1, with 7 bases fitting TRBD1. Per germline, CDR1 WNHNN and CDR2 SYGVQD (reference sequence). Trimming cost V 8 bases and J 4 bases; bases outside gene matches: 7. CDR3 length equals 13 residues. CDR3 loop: CASGPGGPTEAFF. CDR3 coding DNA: TGCGCCAGCGGCCCAGGGGGGCCCACTGAAGCTTTCTTT.

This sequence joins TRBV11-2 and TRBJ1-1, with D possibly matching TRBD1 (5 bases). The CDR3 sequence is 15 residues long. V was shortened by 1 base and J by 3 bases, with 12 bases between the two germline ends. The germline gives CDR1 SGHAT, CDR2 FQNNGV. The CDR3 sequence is CASSLGRGKDTEAFF. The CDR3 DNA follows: TGTGCCAGCAGCTTAGGGCGGGGGAAGGACACTGAAGCTTTCTTT.

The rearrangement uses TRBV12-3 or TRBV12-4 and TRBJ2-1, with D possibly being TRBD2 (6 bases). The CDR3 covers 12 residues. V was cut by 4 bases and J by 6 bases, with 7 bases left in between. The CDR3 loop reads CASSSGVNEQFF. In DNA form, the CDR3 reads TGTGCCAGCAGTTCGGGGGTCAATGAGCAGTTCTTC.